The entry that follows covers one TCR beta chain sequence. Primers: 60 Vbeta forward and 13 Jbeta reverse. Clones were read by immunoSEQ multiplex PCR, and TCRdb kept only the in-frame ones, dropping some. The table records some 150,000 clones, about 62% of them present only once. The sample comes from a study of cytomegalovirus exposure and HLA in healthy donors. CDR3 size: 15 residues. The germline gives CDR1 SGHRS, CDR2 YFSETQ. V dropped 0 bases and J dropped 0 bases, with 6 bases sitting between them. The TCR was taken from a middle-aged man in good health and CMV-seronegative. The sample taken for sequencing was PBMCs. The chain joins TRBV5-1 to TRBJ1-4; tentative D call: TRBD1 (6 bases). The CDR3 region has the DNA TGCGCCAGCAGCTTGGGGGACACAACTAATGAAAAACTGTTTTTT. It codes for CASSLGDTTNEKLFF.